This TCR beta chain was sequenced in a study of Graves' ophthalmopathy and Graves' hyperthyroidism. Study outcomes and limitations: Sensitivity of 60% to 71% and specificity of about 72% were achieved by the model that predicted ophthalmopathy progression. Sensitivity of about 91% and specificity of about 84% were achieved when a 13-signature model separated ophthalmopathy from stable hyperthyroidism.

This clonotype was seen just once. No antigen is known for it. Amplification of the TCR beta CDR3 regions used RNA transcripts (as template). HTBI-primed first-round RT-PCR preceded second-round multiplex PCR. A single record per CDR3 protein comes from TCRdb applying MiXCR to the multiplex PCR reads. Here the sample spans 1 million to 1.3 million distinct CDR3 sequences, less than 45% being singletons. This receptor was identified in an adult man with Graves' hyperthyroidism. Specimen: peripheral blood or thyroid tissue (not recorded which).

The CDR3 region is CASSPIGIGNGEKLFF. The CDR3 DNA reads as TGTGCCAGCAGCCCTATAGGAATAGGGAATGGAGAAAAACTGTTTTTT. The rearrangement uses TRBV4-2 and TRBJ1-4; D remains unclear. The CDR3 is 16 amino acids. V lost 4 bases to trimming and J lost 8 bases, with 20 bases between them. CDR1 and CDR2 from the germline V gene are LGHNA and YNFKEQ.